Presented here are 2 T cell receptor beta chains from one specimen sequenced in a study of T cell clonotyping in hematopoietic cell transplantation. The table came from immunoSEQ multiplex PCR; TCRdb's copy has only in-frame clones and leaves some out. This sample has around 15,000 clones, with roughly 58% found just once. Sequenced material: PBMCs, taken 30 days after allogeneic stem cell transplant. The receptors here all came from a male patient aged 45 to 59 who had an allogeneic stem cell transplant from an unrelated donor, so T cells may come from the graft donor. Some clones in this sample may be carry-over from other donors' samples.

V is TRBV5-1 and J is TRBJ2-5, with TRBD2 as a possible D gene (5 bases). CDR3 length: 13 residues. Trimming pared 2 bases from V and 3 bases from J, leaving 8 bases between. The germline CDR1 and CDR2 sequences are SGHRS and YFSETQ. DNA for the CDR3: TGCGCCAGCAGCTTAGCGGCAGAAGAGACCCAGTACTTC. Translated: CASSLAAEETQYF.

Only a few counts were recorded for this clone. This chain joins TRBV30 and TRBJ1-2; possibly TRBD1 for D (6 bases). This CDR3 region has 13 residues. The V gene lost 6 bases and the J gene lost 4 bases, with 15 bases spanning the gap. In germline, CDR1 is GTSNPN, CDR2 SVGIG (reference sequence). The CDR3 bases are TGTGCCTGTCGCCGTGACAGGCCCTATGGCTACACCTTC. This codes for CACRRDRPYGYTF.